A selection of T cell receptor beta chains follows, all from one sample in a study of cytomegalovirus exposure and HLA in healthy donors. Profiling relied on immunoSEQ multiplex PCR, and the TCRdb table lists in-frame clones only, not all of them. The top ten hold roughly 12% of the sample, which has about 76,000 clones, roughly 82% seen once. Sequences were obtained from PBMCs. These receptors originate from a male donor in good health and CMV-seropositive. CDR3s include the opening cysteine and the closing phenylalanine or tryptophan. A D gene is named only where the DNA matches it firmly. Size is omitted from some rows. Given values are once, few, many or a class for expanded clones.

TGTGCCAGAAGGTGTTGTGAGGGAGAATACACTGAAGCTTTCTTT	CARRCCEGEYTEAFF	-	TRBV5-3	TRBJ1-1	-
TGTGCCAGTCGACAGGGGGCCATCTTTCCCTACGAGCAGTACTTC	CASRQGAIFPYEQYF	few	TRBV2	TRBJ2-7	TRBD1
TGTGCCAGCAGCCAAGGAGCAGGGGGATCCGGCTACACCTTC	CASSQGAGGSGYTF	-	TRBV14	TRBJ1-2	TRBD1
TGTGCCAGCAGTGAAGGAGTCCCGGGGGCTGAAGCTTTCTTT	CASSEGVPGAEAFF	-	TRBV6-4	TRBJ1-1	-
TGTGCCAGCAGCCCCGGCGGGTATAGCAATCAGCCCCAGCATTTT	CASSPGGYSNQPQHF	-	TRBV7-9	TRBJ1-5	-
TGTGCCAGCAGCGGGGCGACAGGAGCATCGGGGGATACGCAGTATTTT	CASSGATGASGDTQYF	-	TRBV5-5	TRBJ2-3	-
TGTGCTAGTGCCATGGGGGCAGGGGACAAAAACATTCAGTACTTC	CASAMGAGDKNIQYF	once	TRBV12-5	TRBJ2-4	-
TGTGCCAGTAAGGGGGGGCCAGTGGAGACCCAGTACTTC	CASKGGPVETQYF	-	TRBV19	TRBJ2-5	-
TGTGCCAGCAGCTTAGAAACTCGAGGCGTTGAGCAGTTCTTC	CASSLETRGVEQFF	few	TRBV7-6	TRBJ2-1	-
TGTGCCTGGAGACCCGGGACAGGGGTATTTGAGCAGTTCTTC	CAWRPGTGVFEQFF	-	TRBV30	TRBJ2-1	TRBD1
TGTGCCAGCAAACTAGCGGGGCAAGAGACCCAGTACTTC	CASKLAGQETQYF	-	TRBV27	TRBJ2-5	TRBD2
TGTGCCAGCAGCGCGCAGGGGGCTTACGAGCAGTACTTC	CASSAQGAYEQYF	-	TRBV9	TRBJ2-7	TRBD1
TGCGCCAGCAGCTTGGGAGGCAGCCAAGAGACCCAGTACTTC	CASSLGGSQETQYF	-	TRBV5-1	TRBJ2-5	-
TGTGCCAGCAACAAAGTCGGGGGGGCCGGTAATGAGCAGTTCTTC	CASNKVGGAGNEQFF	few	TRBV13	TRBJ2-1	TRBD2
TGTGCCAGCAGTGACCGGGAGAATGAGCGGTTCTTC	CASSDRENERFF	-	TRBV6-4	TRBJ2-1	-
TGCAGCGGGACCCGGGACAGGGGGGGCAATGAGCAGTTCTTC	CSGTRDRGGNEQFF	-	TRBV29-1	TRBJ2-1	TRBD1
TGCGCCAGCAGCTTGGGAGGTTCGGTACAAGAGACCCAGTACTTC	CASSLGGSVQETQYF	-	TRBV5-1	TRBJ2-5	-
TGTGCCATCAGTGAAAGGGGCACTGAAGCTTTCTTT	CAISERGTEAFF	-	TRBV10-3	TRBJ1-1	-